The present entry profiles one TCR beta chain with its context. Which antigen it targets is not known. Per-base qualities were not stored, and no clone one base away is much larger. The study evaluated CTLA-4 blockade (ipilimumab) given together with focal radiation therapy in patients who had chemo-refractory metastatic non-small-cell lung cancer. Spanning cysteine to phenylalanine, the CDR3 consists of 15 amino acids. Left in the record is the CDR3 DNA by itself, 45 bases read in frame from the first base. Relative to germline, V is 1 base shorter and J is 5 bases shorter, with 11 bases between their ends. Looking up the germline V gene yields CDR1 SGHTA and CDR2 FQGNSA. This specimen belongs to a study of radiotherapy plus CTLA-4 blockade in lung cancer listed by TCRdb under 2018. With regard to the full study: Among the enrolled patients, about 19% had an objective response, and about 31% reached disease control.

Study-wide conclusions, independent of this receptor: Increased serum interferon-beta after radiation, together with early dynamic changes in blood T cell clones, were reported to be the strongest predictors of response. After treatment with radiotherapy and ipilimumab, TCR clones that originated in tumors expanded in peripheral blood.

The library was prepared using the immunoSEQ multiplex PCR assay. Drawn from immuneACCESS, this table holds only the in-frame rearrangements with V and J called that TCRdb kept. Clones are partly lost; checked studies trace under half to an unresolved V gene and leave the rest unexplained. The sample data list roughly 45,000 clones, and roughly 63% of these were observed just once. Under 20% of the sample is in the top ten clones. Recombination connected TRBV7-2 to TRBJ1-4, with the D gene too uncertain to name. The receptor was derived from a human donor with non-small cell lung cancer who had a partial response to radiotherapy plus ipilimumab. The sequences come from peripheral blood, collected from a patient treated with radiotherapy plus ipilimumab. The sequenced DNA: TGTGCCAGCAGCTTAGGAGGGCGGGGAAATGAAAAACTGTTTTTT. Its protein is CASSLGGRGNEKLFF. Where the CDR3 stops, the reference TRBV7-2 and TRBJ1-4 genes take over; the full variable domain is GAGVSQSPSNKVTEKGKDVELRCDPISGHTALYWYRQSLGQGLEFLIYFQGNSAPDKSGLPSDRFSAERTGGSVSTLTIQRTQQEDSAVYLCASSLGGRGNEKLFFGSGTQLSVL.